What follows are 22 T cell receptor beta chains derived from one specimen sequenced in a study of blood T cell repertoires in COVID-19. Data came from immunoSEQ multiplex PCR; TCRdb stores just in-frame clones and leaves some out. Of fewer than 300,000 clones listed, roughly 88% are singletons. The sample was peripheral blood. The receptors come from a man aged 18 to 30 with active or convalescent COVID-19.

The rearrangement joins TRBV27 to TRBJ2-3, with 13 positions matching TRBD2. CDR1 is MNHEY, CDR2 SMNVEV, per germline (reference sequence). V trimming: 6 bases; J trimming: 3 bases; junction bases outside the gene matches: 3. The CDR3 spans 15 residues. The CDR3 nucleotides are TGTGCCAGCAGACTAGCGGGGGGGCTGACAGATACGCAGTATTTT. It translates to CASRLAGGLTDTQYF.

The chain links TRBV10-3 to TRBJ1-4; D unresolved. CDR3 length equals 10 residues. V was shortened by 10 bases and J by 4 bases, with 4 bases between the two germline ends. Germline CDR1 reads ENHRY; CDR2 reads SYGVKD. CDR3 protein: CATYNEKLFF. In nucleotides, the CDR3 is TGTGCCACCTATAATGAAAAACTGTTTTTT.

The gene calls are TRBV5-1 and TRBJ2-3; 13 bases line up with TRBD2. Germline loops: CDR1 SGHRS, CDR2 YFSETQ. V lost 4 bases and J lost 2; bases outside the gene matches: 7. The CDR3 runs 17 residues. The CDR3 is CASSARLAGGYTDTQYF. In nucleotides, the CDR3 is TGCGCCAGCAGCGCCCGACTAGCGGGGGGCTACACAGATACGCAGTATTTT.

J is TRBJ2-1 and V is TRBV9; 11 bases are shared with TRBD2. V gave up 5 bases and J gave up 7 bases; unmatched junction bases: 2. The CDR3 runs to 13 residues. CDR1 is SGDLS and CDR2 is YYNGEE in the germline V gene. The CDR3 DNA reads TGTGCCAGCAGGGGACTAGCGGAGAATGAGCAGTTCTTC. It specifies CASRGLAENEQFF.

V and J are TRBV4-3 and TRBJ1-2; D uncertain. The CDR3 sequence is 13 residues long. Trimming shortened V by 0 bases and J by 2 bases, and 4 bases separated the two germline ends. Germline V gene data show CDR1 as LGHNA and CDR2 as YSLEER. The CDR3 region is CASSQERNYGYTF. CDR3 coding DNA: TGCGCCAGCAGCCAAGAACGGAACTATGGCTACACCTTC.

This clone occurred a few times. Other DNA variants within this sample encode the same CDR3. The chain has TRBV3-1 (or the pseudogene TRBV3-2) and TRBJ2-2; the D gene is possibly TRBD1 (5 bases). V lost 2 bases, J lost 6 bases, and 7 bases lay in between. The CDR3 has 13 residues. Germline CDR1 and CDR2: LGHDT and YNNKEL (reference sequence). CDR3 amino acids: CASSQQGSGELFF. CDR3 DNA: TGTGCCAGCAGCCAACAGGGTTCCGGGGAGCTGTTTTTT.

The rearrangement links TRBV18 to TRBJ1-1, with TRBD1 matching over 7 bases. In germline, CDR1 is KGHSH, CDR2 LQKENI. The CDR3 extends over 16 amino acids. V dropped 1 base and J dropped 1; count of bases not matched to a gene: 6. CDR3 sequence reads: CASSPLTGARNTEAFF. For the CDR3, the DNA is TGTGCCAGCTCACCACTCACAGGGGCCCGGAACACTGAAGCTTTCTTT.

The V and J genes are TRBV7-9 and TRBJ2-5; 7 nucleotides line up with TRBD1. The CDR3 loop spans 15 amino acids. V lost 5 bases, J lost 1 base, and 7 bases stayed unmatched. The germline CDR1 and CDR2 sequences are SEHNR and FQNEAQ (reference sequence). The CDR3 region is CASSRRDRSQETQYF. The CDR3 DNA is TGTGCCAGCAGCCGACGGGACAGATCCCAAGAGACCCAGTACTTC.

Worth noting for this clone: Other DNA sequences in this specimen translate into the identical CDR3. The chain carries TRBV7-2 and TRBJ2-1, with 10 bases lining up with TRBD2. The CDR3 contains 16 residues. In germline, CDR1 is SGHTA, CDR2 FQGNSA. V shed 0 bases, J shed 4 bases, and the junction held 3 bases outside the gene matches. The CDR3 sequence is CASSLAAGGGYNEQFF. CDR3 in DNA: TGTGCCAGCAGCTTAGCAGCGGGGGGGGGTTACAATGAGCAGTTCTTC.

V and J are TRBV5-6 and TRBJ2-3; 11 bases are a match to TRBD2. With 2 bases clipped from V and 3 bases from J, the junction kept 5 bases outside the gene matches. Germline loops: CDR1 SGHDT, CDR2 YYEEEE. The CDR3 has 16 amino acids. CDR3 DNA sequence: TGTGCCAGCAGCTTAGGCCTAGCGGGGGGAACAGATACGCAGTATTTT. Its translation is CASSLGLAGGTDTQYF.

This chain links TRBV5-8 with TRBJ2-7, with 11 bases identical to TRBD1. The germline V gene has CDR1 SGHTS and CDR2 YDEGEE. The V and J ends lost 4 bases and 5 bases, in that order; junction bases with no gene match: 8. The CDR3 consists of 15 residues. CDR3 sequence: CASSVGTGGSHEQYF. For the CDR3, the DNA is TGTGCCAGCAGCGTAGGGACAGGGGGATCCCACGAGCAGTACTTC.

This chain connects TRBV7-2 to TRBJ2-2; D is possibly TRBD2 (7 bases). CDR3 length: 18 amino acids. Germline V CDR1 and CDR2: SGHTA, FQGNSA. The V and J ends lost 1 base and 3 bases respectively, with 18 bases between them. The CDR3 bases are TGTGCCAGCAGCTTAGTCCCGGGGGGCTCGGGAGACACCGGGGAGCTGTTTTTT. Translating it yields CASSLVPGGSGDTGELFF.

The V and J genes are TRBV15 and TRBJ2-4; possibly TRBD1 for D (5 bases). In germline, CDR1 is LNHNV, CDR2 YYDKDF (reference sequence). V gave up 0 bases and J gave up 0 bases, with 9 bases separating them. The CDR3 has 16 amino acids. Here the CDR3 reads CATSRETVLAKNIQYF. CDR3 nucleotide sequence: TGTGCCACCAGCAGAGAGACAGTACTAGCCAAAAACATTCAGTACTTC.

V is TRBV7-2 and J is TRBJ2-3, with TRBD2 as a possible D gene (6 bases). Germline V CDR1 and CDR2: SGHTA, FQGNSA. The CDR3 loop spans 15 amino acids. Deletions cut 1 base from V and 2 bases from J, with 10 bases between. The CDR3 DNA reads TGTGCCAGCAGCTTAGTAGGAGGGAACACAGATACGCAGTATTTT. Its protein is CASSLVGGNTDTQYF.

This clone was counted a few times. This rearrangement joins TRBV7-3 to TRBJ1-1; a weak D match, TRBD1 (5 bases). Germline CDR1 is SGHTA and CDR2 is FQGTGA. The CDR3 runs to 15 residues. Deletions cut 5 bases from V and 2 bases from J, with 15 bases between. The CDR3 protein is CASSPFRRVNTEAFF. DNA for the CDR3: TGTGCCAGCAGCCCATTCCGCAGGGTTAACACTGAAGCTTTCTTT.

As concerns this clone: The same CDR3 arises from other DNA sequences in this sample as well. The rearrangement links TRBV7-2 to TRBJ1-1; D is perhaps TRBD1 (6 bases). The CDR3 length is 14 residues. The V end lost 2 bases, the J end lost 0 bases, and 7 bases lay between the germline ends. Germline V lookup: CDR1 SGHTA, CDR2 FQGNSA. The CDR3 DNA reads TGTGCCAGCAGCTTACAGGGGCTGAACACTGAAGCTTTCTTT. This sequence encodes CASSLQGLNTEAFF.

V usage is TRBV6-2 or TRBV6-3 and J usage is TRBJ2-7, with TRBD2 identical over 10 bases. With 5 bases clipped from V and 3 bases from J, the junction kept 13 bases outside the gene matches. Germline lookup yields CDR1 MNHEY and CDR2 SVGEGT. The CDR3 totals 17 residues. The CDR3 nucleotides read TGTGCCAGCAGTCTAAGACTAGCGGGTACACCAGTCTACGAGCAGTACTTC. Translation: CASSLRLAGTPVYEQYF.

This sequence joins TRBV5-5 and TRBJ2-1; 7 bases match TRBD2. The V segment lost 1 base and the J segment 13 bases; nucleotides outside the gene matches: 2. CDR1 is SGHKS, CDR2 YYEKEE, per germline (reference sequence). The CDR3 has 11 amino acids. In DNA form, the CDR3 reads TGTGCCAGCAGCTTGATGGGACTACAGTTCTTC. This gives the protein CASSLMGLQFF.

The gene calls are TRBV19 and TRBJ1-5; 8 nucleotides line up with TRBD1. The J segment lost 5 bases and the V segment lost 4 bases, leaving 1 base of the junction unmatched. The CDR3 runs to 13 residues. The germline CDR1 and CDR2 sequences are LNHDA and SQIVND (reference sequence). As DNA, the CDR3 is TGTGCCAGTAGTAGCAGGGGGCATCAGCCCCAGCATTTT. Its protein is CASSSRGHQPQHF.

The chain has TRBV19 and TRBJ2-5, with a tentative D call TRBD2 (6 bases). Germline V gene lookup returns CDR1 LNHDA and CDR2 SQIVND (reference sequence). V shed 1 base and J shed 0 bases, with 15 bases lying between them. This CDR3 region has 17 residues. The CDR3 here is CASSIGFLAEYQETQYF. The CDR3 region has the DNA TGTGCCAGTAGTATAGGTTTTTTAGCGGAGTACCAAGAGACCCAGTACTTC.

This clone is a singleton in its sample. The chain employs TRBV24-1 and TRBJ2-7; D perhaps matches TRBD1 (6 bases). The CDR3 is 14 amino acids. The V gene's germline CDR1 is KGHDR and CDR2 SFDVKD. V dropped 6 bases and J dropped 2 bases, with 13 bases sitting between them. The DNA for the CDR3 is TGTGCCACCAGTACCGTGGACAGCCCCTACGAGCAGTACTTC. The encoded protein is CATSTVDSPYEQYF.

V and J are TRBV3-1 (or the pseudogene TRBV3-2) and TRBJ1-2, with TRBD1 as a possible D gene (6 bases). Germline V lookup: CDR1 LGHDT, CDR2 YNNKEL (reference sequence). The V end was cut by 4 bases, the J end by 4 bases, with 16 bases between. This CDR3 contains 15 residues. CDR3 nucleotides: TGTGCCAGCAGCCCAAAACAGGGACGGGGCTATGGCTACACCTTC. Translation gives CASSPKQGRGYGYTF.